The source of this T cell receptor beta chain is a study of shared clonotypes between healthy human individuals. Produced via immunoSEQ multiplex PCR; TCRdb's table is partial and in-frame only. The sample holds about 700,000 clones, approximately 74% seen once. Germline V lookup: CDR1 SGHDT, CDR2 YYEEEE. The CDR3 is made up of 14 amino acids. V lost 3 bases and J 0 bases, leaving 4 bases between the germline ends. The rearrangement links TRBV5-6 to TRBJ2-6, with no clear D. Source material: memory CD4+ T cells sorted from blood. The subset denotes: CD45RA-negative fraction. The clonotype was recovered from a woman in her 30s in good health. The CDR3 coding sequence is TGTGCCAGCAGCTCTGCCTCTGGGGCCAACGTCCTGACTTTC. It is translated as CASSSASGANVLTF.